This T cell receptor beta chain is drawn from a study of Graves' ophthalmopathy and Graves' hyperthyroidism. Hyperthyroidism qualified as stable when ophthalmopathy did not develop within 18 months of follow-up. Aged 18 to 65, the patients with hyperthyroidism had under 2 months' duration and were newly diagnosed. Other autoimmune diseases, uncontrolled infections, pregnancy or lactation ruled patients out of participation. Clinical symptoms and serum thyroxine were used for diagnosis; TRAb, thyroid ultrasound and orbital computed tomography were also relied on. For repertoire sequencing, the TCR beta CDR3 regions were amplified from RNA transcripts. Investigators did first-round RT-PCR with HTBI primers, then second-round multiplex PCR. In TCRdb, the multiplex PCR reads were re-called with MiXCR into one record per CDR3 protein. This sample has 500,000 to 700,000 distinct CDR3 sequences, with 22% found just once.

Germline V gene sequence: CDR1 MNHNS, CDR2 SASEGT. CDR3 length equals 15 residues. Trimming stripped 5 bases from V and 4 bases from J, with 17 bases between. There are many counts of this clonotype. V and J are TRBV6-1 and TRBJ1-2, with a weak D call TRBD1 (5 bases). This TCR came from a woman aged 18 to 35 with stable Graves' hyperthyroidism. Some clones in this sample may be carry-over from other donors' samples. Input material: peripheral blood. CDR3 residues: CASSLSQGLVYGYTF. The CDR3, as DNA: TGTGCCAGCAGTCTTTCCCAGGGCCTCGTCTATGGCTACACCTTC.